The 8 T cell receptor beta chains below come from one sample, sequenced in a study of control samples from healthy donors and cancer patients. Repertoires were generated with immunoSEQ multiplex PCR, while TCRdb's copy carries only in-frame clones and drops some. The data show roughly 120,000 clones, with over 85% seen just once and approximately 4% held by the top ten. Sample: blood. Receptors originate from a man aged 25 to 40 in good health.

This chain joins TRBV5-6 and TRBJ1-2; D remains unclear. This CDR3 contains 15 residues. V lost 2 bases, J lost 8 bases, and 19 bases lay in between. Per germline, CDR1 SGHDT and CDR2 YYEEEE. CDR3 nucleotides: TGTGCCAGCAGCTTCACGACTGTAACCCATGGCGGCTACACCTTC. Its translation is CASSFTTVTHGGYTF.

The chain recombines TRBV5-1 with TRBJ1-1, with 9 positions matching TRBD1. This CDR3 spans 14 amino acids. The germline CDR1 and CDR2 sequences are SGHRS and YFSETQ. Unmatched junction bases numbered 4, after V lost 3 bases and J lost 4 bases. The DNA of the CDR3 is TGCGCCAGCAGCTGGGACAGGGAGGGCACTGAAGCTTTCTTT. As protein: CASSWDREGTEAFF.

The chain has TRBV19 and TRBJ1-4, with no clear D. This CDR3 region has 14 residues. CDR1 is LNHDA and CDR2 is SQIVND in the germline V gene (reference sequence). V was shortened by 2 bases and J by 6 bases, with 10 bases between the two germline ends. In DNA form, the CDR3 reads TGTGCCAGTAGTATACGAGGAGGAGATGAAAAACTGTTTTTT. It yields the protein CASSIRGGDEKLFF.

This clone was counted once. The chain has TRBV25-1 and TRBJ2-3; possibly TRBD1 for D (6 bases). CDR3 length: 14 residues. Per the germline V gene, CDR1 is MGHDK and CDR2 is SYGVNS. V was trimmed by 4 bases and J by 4 bases, leaving 12 bases between them. As DNA, the CDR3 is TGTGCCAGCAGTGGTACAGGGTTTTCAGATACGCAGTATTTT. Its translation is CASSGTGFSDTQYF.

J is TRBJ1-5 and V is TRBV7-9; 7 bases map to TRBD1. The V gene's germline CDR1 is SEHNR and CDR2 FQNEAQ (reference sequence). This CDR3 region has 22 residues. With 5 bases clipped from V and 6 bases from J, the junction kept 31 bases outside the gene matches. The CDR3 bases are TGTGCCAGCAGCACTACGGACAGGCGTAGTAGGATTAATAACTACGGGCTTCAGCCCCAGCATTTT. This translates into CASSTTDRRSRINNYGLQPQHF. Drawing the rest from reference TRBV7-9 and TRBJ1-5, the complete variable domain is DTGVSQNPRHKITKRGQNVTFRCDPISEHNRLYWYRQTLGQGPEFLTYFQNEAQLEKSRLLSDRFSAERPKGSFSTLEIQRTEQGDSAMYLCASSTTDRRSRINNYGLQPQHFGDGTRLSIL.

This sequence joins TRBV27 and TRBJ1-2; D gene unclear. CDR3 length: 14 residues. Germline CDR1 is MNHEY and CDR2 is SMNVEV (reference sequence). The ends were cut back, 4 bases at V and 4 bases at J, with 13 bases in the middle. This CDR3 is CASSYGWQCYGYTF. CDR3 nucleotide sequence: TGTGCCAGCAGTTACGGGTGGCAGTGCTATGGCTACACCTTC.

This rearrangement joins TRBV4-1 to TRBJ1-2; possibly TRBD1 for D (5 bases). This CDR3 has 14 amino acids. Germline lookup yields CDR1 MGHRA and CDR2 YSYEKL. V was clipped by 0 bases and J by 4 bases, with 9 bases between them. The CDR3: CASSQDRGAYGYTF. The DNA for the CDR3 is TGCGCCAGCAGCCAAGATCGCGGGGCCTATGGCTACACCTTC.

The V and J genes are TRBV4-2 and TRBJ2-7; TRBD1 aligns across 7 bases. Germline V gives CDR1 LGHNA, CDR2 YNFKEQ. J lost 1 base, V lost 5 bases, and 2 bases had no gene match. The CDR3 is 13 amino acids. CDR3 loop: CASSSTGSYEQYF. The DNA of the CDR3 is TGTGCCAGCAGCTCGACAGGGTCCTACGAGCAGTACTTC.